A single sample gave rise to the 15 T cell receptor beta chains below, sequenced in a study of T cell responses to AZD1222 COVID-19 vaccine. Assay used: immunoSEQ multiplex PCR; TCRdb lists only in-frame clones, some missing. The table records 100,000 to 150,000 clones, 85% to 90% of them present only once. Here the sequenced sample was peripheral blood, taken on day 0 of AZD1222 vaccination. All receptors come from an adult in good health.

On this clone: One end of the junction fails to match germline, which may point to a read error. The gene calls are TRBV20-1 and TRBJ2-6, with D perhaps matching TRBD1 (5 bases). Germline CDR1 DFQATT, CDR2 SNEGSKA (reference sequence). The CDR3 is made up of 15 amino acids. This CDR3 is CSANDRTSRANVLTF. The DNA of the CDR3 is TGCAGTGCTAATGACAGAACCTCTAGGGCCAACGTCCTGACTTTC.

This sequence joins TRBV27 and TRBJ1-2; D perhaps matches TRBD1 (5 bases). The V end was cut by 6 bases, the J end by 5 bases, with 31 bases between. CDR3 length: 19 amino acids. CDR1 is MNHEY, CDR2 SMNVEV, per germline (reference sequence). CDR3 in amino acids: CASSSAWNLDSQRGYGYTF. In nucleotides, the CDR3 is TGTGCCAGCAGCTCCGCCTGGAACCTCGACAGCCAAAGGGGATATGGCTACACCTTC.

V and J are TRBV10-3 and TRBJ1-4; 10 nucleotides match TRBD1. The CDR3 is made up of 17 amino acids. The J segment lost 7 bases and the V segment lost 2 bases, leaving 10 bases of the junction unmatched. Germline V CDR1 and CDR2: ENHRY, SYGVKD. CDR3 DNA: TGTGCCATCAGTGAGGCCACCGGGACAGGGGAAATTGAAAAACTGTTTTTT. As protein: CAISEATGTGEIEKLFF.

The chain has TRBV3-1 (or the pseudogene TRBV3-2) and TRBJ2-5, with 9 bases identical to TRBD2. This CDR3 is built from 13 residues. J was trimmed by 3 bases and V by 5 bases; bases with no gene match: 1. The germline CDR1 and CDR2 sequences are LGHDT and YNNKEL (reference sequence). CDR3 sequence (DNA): TGTGCCAGCAGCGGACTAGCGAAAGAGACCCAGTACTTC. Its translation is CASSGLAKETQYF.

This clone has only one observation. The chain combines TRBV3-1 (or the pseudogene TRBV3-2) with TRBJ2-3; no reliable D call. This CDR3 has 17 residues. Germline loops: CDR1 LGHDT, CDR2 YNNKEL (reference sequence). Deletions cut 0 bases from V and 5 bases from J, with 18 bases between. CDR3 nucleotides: TGTGCCAGCAGCCAAGACCCCGCTAGGTTATTGCAAGATACGCAGTATTTT. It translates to CASSQDPARLLQDTQYF.

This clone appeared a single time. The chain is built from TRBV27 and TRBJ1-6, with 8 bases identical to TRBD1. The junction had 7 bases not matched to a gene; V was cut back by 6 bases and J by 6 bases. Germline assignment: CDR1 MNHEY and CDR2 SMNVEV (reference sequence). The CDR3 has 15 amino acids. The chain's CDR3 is CASSPGTGPNSPLHF. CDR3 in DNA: TGTGCCAGCAGCCCCGGGACAGGTCCTAATTCACCCCTCCACTTT.

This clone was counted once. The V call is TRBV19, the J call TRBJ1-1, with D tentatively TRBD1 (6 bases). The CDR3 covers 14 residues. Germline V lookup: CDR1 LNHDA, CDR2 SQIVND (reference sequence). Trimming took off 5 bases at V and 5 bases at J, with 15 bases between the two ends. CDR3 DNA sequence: TGTGCCAGTAGTTCCCCAGGGGAGTATACTGAAGCTTTCTTT. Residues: CASSSPGEYTEAFF.

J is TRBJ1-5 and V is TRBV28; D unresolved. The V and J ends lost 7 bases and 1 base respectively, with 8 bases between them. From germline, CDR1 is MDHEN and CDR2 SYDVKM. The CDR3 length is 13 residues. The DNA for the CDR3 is TGTGCCAGCAATGATAGAAGCAATCAGCCCCAGCATTTT. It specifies CASNDRSNQPQHF.

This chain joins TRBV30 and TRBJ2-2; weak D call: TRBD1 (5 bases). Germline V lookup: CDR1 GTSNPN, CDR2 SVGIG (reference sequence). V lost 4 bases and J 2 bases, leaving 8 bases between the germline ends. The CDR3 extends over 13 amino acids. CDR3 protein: CAWTDSNTGELFF. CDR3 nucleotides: TGTGCCTGGACCGACAGCAACACCGGGGAGCTGTTTTTT.

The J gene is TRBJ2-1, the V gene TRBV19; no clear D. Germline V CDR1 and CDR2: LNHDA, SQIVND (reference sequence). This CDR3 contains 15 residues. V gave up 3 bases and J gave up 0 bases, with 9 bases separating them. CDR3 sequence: CASSIPESSYNEQFF. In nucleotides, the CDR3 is TGTGCCAGTAGTATTCCGGAGAGCTCCTACAATGAGCAGTTCTTC.

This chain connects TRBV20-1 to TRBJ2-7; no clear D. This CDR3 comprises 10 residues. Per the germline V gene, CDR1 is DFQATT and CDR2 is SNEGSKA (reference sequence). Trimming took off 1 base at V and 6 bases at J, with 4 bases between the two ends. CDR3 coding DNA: TGCAGTGCTAGAGCTAGCGAGCAGTACTTC. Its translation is CSARASEQYF.

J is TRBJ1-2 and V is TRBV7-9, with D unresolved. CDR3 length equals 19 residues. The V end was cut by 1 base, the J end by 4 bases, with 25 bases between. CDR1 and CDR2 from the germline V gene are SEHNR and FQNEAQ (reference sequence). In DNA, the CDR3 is TGTGCCAGCAGCTTAGGACGATTACGAGGACTATATCAAGGCTATGGCTACACCTTC. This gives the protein CASSLGRLRGLYQGYGYTF.

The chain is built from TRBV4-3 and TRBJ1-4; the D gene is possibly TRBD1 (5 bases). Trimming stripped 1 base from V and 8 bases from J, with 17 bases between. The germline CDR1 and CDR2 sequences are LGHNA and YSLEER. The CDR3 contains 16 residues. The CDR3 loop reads CASSQGPKGDREKLFF. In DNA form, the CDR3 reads TGCGCCAGCAGCCAAGGCCCAAAAGGGGATCGGGAAAAACTGTTTTTT.

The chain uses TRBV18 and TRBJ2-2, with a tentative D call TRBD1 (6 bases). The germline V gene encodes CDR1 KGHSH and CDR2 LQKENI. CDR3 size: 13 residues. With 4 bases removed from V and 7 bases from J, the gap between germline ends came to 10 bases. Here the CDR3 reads CASSRTGFGELFF. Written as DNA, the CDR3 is TGTGCCAGCTCACGAACAGGGTTCGGGGAGCTGTTTTTT.

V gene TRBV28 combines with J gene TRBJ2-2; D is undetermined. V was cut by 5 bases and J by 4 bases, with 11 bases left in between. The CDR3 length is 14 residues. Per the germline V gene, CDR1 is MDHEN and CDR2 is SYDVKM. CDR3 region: CASSVKVRTGELFF. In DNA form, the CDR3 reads TGTGCCAGCAGTGTAAAGGTTCGCACCGGGGAGCTGTTTTTT.